This T cell receptor beta chain originates from a study of post-analysis software for immune sequencing data. Concerning this clonotype itself: Its antigen is not identified.

Findings and caveats of the study: With F measure, samples from one preparation batch clustered together strongly. Comparison of patients with controls showed five TRBV segments more frequent in patients, TRBV5-6, TRBV5-1 and TRBV20-1 among them. Controls' normalized Chao1 diversity significantly exceeded that of multiple sclerosis patients.

Unique-molecular-identifier-tagged TCR beta cDNA libraries were used. Some 540,000 cDNA molecules were obtained from approximately 0.91 to 9.4 million T cells. From the PCR reads, TCRdb called clonotypes with MiXCR, one entry per CDR3 protein. The sample consists of some 160,000 distinct CDR3 sequences, about 34% of them appearing once. CDR1 is PRHDT and CDR2 is FYEKMQ in the germline V gene (reference sequence). The CDR3 loop spans 16 amino acids. V dropped 5 bases and J dropped 5; count of bases not matched to a gene: 8. Source: blood, taken after autologous hematopoietic stem cell transplantation. The chain has TRBV13 and TRBJ2-3; TRBD2 aligns across 12 bases. The receptor was derived from a girl aged 10 to 17 with multiple sclerosis. The CDR3 sequence is CASSTTSGRTRDTQYF. For the CDR3, the DNA is TGTGCCAGCAGCACCACTAGCGGGAGGACTAGAGATACGCAGTATTTT.